These T cell receptor beta chains were read from a single sample in a study of blood T cell repertoires in COVID-19. Sequenced by immunoSEQ multiplex PCR; TCRdb stores in-frame clones only, minus some. The repertoire holds about 99,000 clones, with about 91% as singletons. Sequencing was performed on peripheral blood. These receptors were taken from a human donor in a cohort sampled during active COVID-19. CDR3s include the opening cysteine and the closing phenylalanine or tryptophan. A D gene is named only where the DNA matches it firmly. Size values are once, few and many counts, or a class for expanded clones, and some rows have none.

V	D	size	J	CDR3	DNA
TRBV25-1	TRBD2	.	TRBJ2-2	CASSESLLAGVSGELFF	TGTGCCAGCAGTGAGTCACTACTAGCGGGGGTCTCCGGGGAGCTGTTTTTT
TRBV4-3	.	.	TRBJ2-5	CASSQDFSARGTQYF	TGCGCCAGCAGCCAAGACTTCAGCGCAAGGGGGACCCAGTACTTC
TRBV5-4	TRBD2	.	TRBJ2-5	CASSLKTLAGQETQYF	TGTGCCAGCAGCTTGAAGACTCTAGCGGGCCAAGAGACCCAGTACTTC
TRBV20-1	TRBD2	few	TRBJ2-5	CSASGLAGDSGTQYF	TGCAGTGCTAGTGGACTAGCGGGGGACTCGGGGACCCAGTACTTC
TRBV4-3	.	once	TRBJ1-4	CASSRTVLREKLFF	TGCGCCAGCAGCCGGACAGTGCTGCGTGAAAAACTGTTTTTT
TRBV7-9	TRBD1	.	TRBJ1-1	CASSYPSTGGYTEAFF	TGTGCCAGCAGCTACCCCTCGACAGGGGGGTACACTGAAGCTTTCTTT
TRBV6-5	TRBD1	.	TRBJ1-2	CASRGLQGENYGYTF	TGTGCCAGCAGAGGTCTACAGGGGGAGAACTATGGCTACACCTTC
TRBV4-1	TRBD1	.	TRBJ2-7	CASSQPSRGTYEQYF	TGCGCCAGCAGCCAACCGAGCAGGGGGACCTACGAGCAGTACTTC
TRBV18	.	.	TRBJ2-5	CASSPLWGVIKETQYF	TGTGCCAGCTCACCCCTATGGGGGGTTATTAAAGAGACCCAGTACTTC
TRBV7-9	TRBD2	.	TRBJ2-7	CASSLAGTSNEQYF	TGTGCCAGCAGCTTAGCCGGGACTAGCAACGAGCAGTACTTC
TRBV6-5	.	once	TRBJ2-7	CASSRATPYEQYF	TGTGCCAGCAGCCGAGCTACTCCCTACGAGCAGTACTTC
TRBV4-2	.	.	TRBJ1-2	CASSPPQGNYGYTF	TGTGCCAGCAGCCCTCCCCAGGGGAACTATGGCTACACCTTC
TRBV7-9	.	.	TRBJ1-2	CASSLRTPGANYGYTF	TGTGCCAGCAGCTTGCGCACACCCGGGGCTAACTATGGCTACACCTTC
TRBV6-5	.	.	TRBJ1-4	CASSYSFRDRGKLFF	TGTGCCAGCAGTTACTCCTTTCGGGATCGTGGAAAACTGTTTTTT
TRBV4-3	TRBD1	.	TRBJ2-7	CASSQDQGAGYEQYF	TGCGCCAGCAGCCAAGATCAGGGGGCGGGATACGAGCAGTACTTC
TRBV28	TRBD2	.	TRBJ2-5	CASRVGGTSGRETQYF	TGTGCCAGCAGGGTTGGGGGGACTAGCGGGAGGGAGACCCAGTACTTC
TRBV29-1	TRBD2	.	TRBJ2-1	CSGTTGTSGSYNEQFF	TGCAGCGGAACCACCGGGACTAGCGGTTCCTACAATGAGCAGTTCTTC
TRBV6-2/TRBV6-3	TRBD2	once	TRBJ2-1	CASSYTGSGRINEQFF	TGTGCCAGCAGTTATACGGGTAGCGGGAGGATCAATGAGCAGTTCTTC
TRBV29-1	TRBD2	.	TRBJ2-1	CSVEDIRLAGGHEQFF	TGCAGCGTTGAAGATATAAGACTAGCGGGAGGTCATGAGCAGTTCTTC
TRBV5-4	TRBD2	.	TRBJ2-7	CASSLNAGGPTYEQYF	TGTGCCAGCAGCTTGAATGCGGGAGGGCCGACCTACGAGCAGTACTTC
TRBV28	TRBD2	.	TRBJ2-3	CASSSPVAGETDTQYF	TGTGCCAGCAGCAGTCCCGTAGCGGGAGAGACAGATACGCAGTATTTT
TRBV19	TRBD1	.	TRBJ2-6	CASSRTGGSGANVLTF	TGTGCCAGTAGTAGGACAGGGGGGTCTGGGGCCAACGTCCTGACTTTC
TRBV27	.	.	TRBJ2-3	CASSPWEGGRPFTDTQYF	TGTGCCAGCAGCCCCTGGGAAGGAGGCAGACCATTCACAGATACGCAGTATTTT
TRBV7-8	.	.	TRBJ2-7	CASSLASVREQYF	TGTGCCAGCAGCTTAGCTTCGGTCCGCGAGCAGTACTTC
TRBV29-1	.	.	TRBJ1-2	CSVAPGWSSSYTF	TGCAGCGTTGCCCCGGGGTGGTCTTCGAGCTACACCTTC
TRBV23-1	TRBD1	.	TRBJ2-1	CASSRTGCNEQFF	TGCGCCAGCAGTCGGACAGGGTGTAATGAGCAGTTCTTC
TRBV5-4	TRBD2	.	TRBJ2-1	CASSGSGGGYNEQFF	TGTGCCAGCAGCGGTAGCGGGGGGGGATACAATGAGCAGTTCTTC
TRBV19	.	.	TRBJ2-7	CASGDYEQYF	TGTGCCAGTGGAGACTACGAGCAGTACTTC
TRBV14	.	.	TRBJ1-1	CASSQSPLITGTVNTEAFF	TGTGCCAGCAGCCAGTCCCCCCTTATCACAGGGACCGTGAACACTGAAGCTTTCTTT
TRBV5-1	.	.	TRBJ1-1	CASSPLGRANTEAFF	TGCGCCAGCAGCCCCCTGGGCAGGGCGAACACTGAAGCTTTCTTT